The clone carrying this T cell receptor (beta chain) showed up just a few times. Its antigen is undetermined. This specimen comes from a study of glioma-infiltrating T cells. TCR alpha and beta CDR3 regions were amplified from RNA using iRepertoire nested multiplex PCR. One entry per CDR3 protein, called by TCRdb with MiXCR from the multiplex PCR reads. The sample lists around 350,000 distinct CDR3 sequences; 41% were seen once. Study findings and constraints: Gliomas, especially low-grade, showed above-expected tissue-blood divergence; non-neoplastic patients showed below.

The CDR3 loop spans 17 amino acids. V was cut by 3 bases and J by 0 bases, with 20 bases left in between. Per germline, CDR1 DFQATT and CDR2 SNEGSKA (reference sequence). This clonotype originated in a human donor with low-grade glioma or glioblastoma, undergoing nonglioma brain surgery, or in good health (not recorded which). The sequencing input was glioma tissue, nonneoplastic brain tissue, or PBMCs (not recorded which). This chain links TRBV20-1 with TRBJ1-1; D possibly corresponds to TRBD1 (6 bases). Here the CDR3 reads CSASAGHSFILNTEAFF. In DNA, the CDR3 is TGCAGTGCTAGTGCGGGACACTCCTTTATTTTGAACACTGAAGCTTTCTTT.